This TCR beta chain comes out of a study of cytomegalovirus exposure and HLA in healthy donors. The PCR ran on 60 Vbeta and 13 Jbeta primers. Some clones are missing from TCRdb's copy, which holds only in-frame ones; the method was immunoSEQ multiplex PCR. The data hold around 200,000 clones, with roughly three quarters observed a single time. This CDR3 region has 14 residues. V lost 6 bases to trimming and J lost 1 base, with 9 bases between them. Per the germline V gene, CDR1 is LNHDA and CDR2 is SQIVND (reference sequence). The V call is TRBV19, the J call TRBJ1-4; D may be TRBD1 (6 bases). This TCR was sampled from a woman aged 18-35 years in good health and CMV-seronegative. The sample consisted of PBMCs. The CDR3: CASRRTETNEKLFF. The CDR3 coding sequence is TGTGCCAGTAGGCGGACAGAAACTAATGAAAAACTGTTTTTT. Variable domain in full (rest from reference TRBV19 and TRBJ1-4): DGGITQSPKYLFRKEGQNVTLSCEQNLNHDAMYWYRQDPGQGLRLIYYSQIVNDFQKGDIAEGYSVSREKKESFPLTVTSAQKNPTAFYLCASRRTETNEKLFFGSGTQLSVL.